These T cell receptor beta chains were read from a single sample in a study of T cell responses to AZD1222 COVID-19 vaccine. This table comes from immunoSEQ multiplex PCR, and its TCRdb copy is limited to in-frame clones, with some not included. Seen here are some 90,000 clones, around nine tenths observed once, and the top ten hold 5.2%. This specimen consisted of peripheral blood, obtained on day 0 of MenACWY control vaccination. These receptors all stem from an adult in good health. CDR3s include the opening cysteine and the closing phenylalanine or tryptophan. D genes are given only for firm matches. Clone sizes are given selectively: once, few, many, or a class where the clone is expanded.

CDR3 DNA: TGTGCCAGCAGTCCGCCTAACAGGGGAGGCGGCTACACCTTC
CDR3 protein: CASSPPNRGGGYTF
D gene: TRBD1
clone size: .
J gene: TRBJ1-2
V gene: TRBV28

CDR3 DNA: TGTGCCAGCAGTCCCGGGCCTTGGGGCGGGGAGCTGTTTTTT
CDR3 protein: CASSPGPWGGELFF
D gene: .
clone size: .
J gene: TRBJ2-2
V gene: TRBV7-3

CDR3 DNA: TGTGCCAGCAGAGAATACGGACAGGAAGGCACCGGGGAGCTGTTTTTT
CDR3 protein: CASREYGQEGTGELFF
D gene: TRBD1
clone size: .
J gene: TRBJ2-2
V gene: TRBV7-6

CDR3 DNA: TGTGCCAGCAGCCAGGATATTTCGACAGGTCAAGTCAATGGTAATGAAAAACTGTTTTTT
CDR3 protein: CASSQDISTGQVNGNEKLFF
D gene: .
clone size: .
J gene: TRBJ1-4
V gene: TRBV4-2

CDR3 DNA: TGCAGTGCTAGTATACTAGCGGGAGGGCCTCTCTACGAGCAGTACTTC
CDR3 protein: CSASILAGGPLYEQYF
D gene: TRBD2
clone size: .
J gene: TRBJ2-7
V gene: TRBV20-1

CDR3 DNA: TGTGCCAGCAGTACCCCCGGGACAGCCAGGACCCAGTACTTC
CDR3 protein: CASSTPGTARTQYF
D gene: TRBD1
clone size: .
J gene: TRBJ2-5
V gene: TRBV28

CDR3 DNA: TGCGCCAGCAGCCCCGGAGCCAACGGTATTTACGAGCAGTACTTC
CDR3 protein: CASSPGANGIYEQYF
D gene: .
clone size: once
J gene: TRBJ2-7
V gene: TRBV10-1

CDR3 DNA: TGCGCCAGCAGCCAGACAATTGGGACAGGAGACTATGGCTACACCTTC
CDR3 protein: CASSQTIGTGDYGYTF
D gene: TRBD1
clone size: .
J gene: TRBJ1-2
V gene: TRBV4-3

CDR3 DNA: TGTGCCAGTAGTATAGAGACAGGCTCACCCCTCCACTTT
CDR3 protein: CASSIETGSPLHF
D gene: .
clone size: .
J gene: TRBJ1-6
V gene: TRBV19

CDR3 DNA: TGTGCCAGCAGCTTACGTGACAGTGCAAGCTATGGCTACACCTTC
CDR3 protein: CASSLRDSASYGYTF
D gene: .
clone size: .
J gene: TRBJ1-2
V gene: TRBV7-9

CDR3 DNA: TGTGCCAGCAGCTTAGCGGTGGCTGAAGCTTTCTTT
CDR3 protein: CASSLAVAEAFF
D gene: .
clone size: few
J gene: TRBJ1-1
V gene: TRBV7-9

CDR3 DNA: TGCAGTGCTAGATCTGGCCTGCATTTT
CDR3 protein: CSARSGLHF
D gene: .
clone size: .
J gene: TRBJ1-4
V gene: TRBV20-1

CDR3 DNA: TGTGCCAGCAGCCAAGTTAGTGACAGGGGAGCCTCCGAGCAGTACTTC
CDR3 protein: CASSQVSDRGASEQYF
D gene: TRBD1
clone size: .
J gene: TRBJ2-7
V gene: TRBV4-2

CDR3 DNA: TGTGCCAGCAGCGACCCAGGGGCTCACCCCCACAATGAGCAGTTCTTC
CDR3 protein: CASSDPGAHPHNEQFF
D gene: .
clone size: medium-sized
J gene: TRBJ2-1
V gene: TRBV9

CDR3 DNA: TGTGCCAGCAGTTTATGGGGGTATAGCAATCAGCCCCAGCATTTT
CDR3 protein: CASSLWGYSNQPQHF
D gene: .
clone size: .
J gene: TRBJ1-5
V gene: TRBV28

CDR3 DNA: TGTGCCAGCAGTTGGACAGGGCCGAACACCGGGGAGCTGTTTTTT
CDR3 protein: CASSWTGPNTGELFF
D gene: TRBD1
clone size: once
J gene: TRBJ2-2
V gene: TRBV28

CDR3 DNA: TGTGCCAGCCAACCGAACAGGGTAGGCTATGGCTACACCTTC
CDR3 protein: CASQPNRVGYGYTF
D gene: .
clone size: .
J gene: TRBJ1-2
V gene: TRBV28

CDR3 DNA: TGTGCCAGTAGTATAATTCCAGGCAGCGGGGGGCAGAATGAGCAGTTCTTC
CDR3 protein: CASSIIPGSGGQNEQFF
D gene: TRBD2
clone size: .
J gene: TRBJ2-1
V gene: TRBV19

CDR3 DNA: TGTGCCAGCAGCTCCGGGACAGGGGGTTACACCGGGGAGCTGTTTTTT
CDR3 protein: CASSSGTGGYTGELFF
D gene: TRBD1
clone size: .
J gene: TRBJ2-2
V gene: TRBV11-3

CDR3 DNA: TGTGCCAGCAGCTCCCTATCCGGGGGGTTCGACACCGGGGAGCTGTTTTTT
CDR3 protein: CASSSLSGGFDTGELFF
D gene: TRBD2
clone size: few
J gene: TRBJ2-2
V gene: TRBV14

CDR3 DNA: TGTGCCAGCAGTCCCCATTCGGGGACTAGCAATCAGCCCCAGCATTTT
CDR3 protein: CASSPHSGTSNQPQHF
D gene: .
clone size: .
J gene: TRBJ1-5
V gene: TRBV27

CDR3 DNA: TGTGCCAGTAGTAAACCTGACTATGGCTACACCTTC
CDR3 protein: CASSKPDYGYTF
D gene: .
clone size: .
J gene: TRBJ1-2
V gene: TRBV19